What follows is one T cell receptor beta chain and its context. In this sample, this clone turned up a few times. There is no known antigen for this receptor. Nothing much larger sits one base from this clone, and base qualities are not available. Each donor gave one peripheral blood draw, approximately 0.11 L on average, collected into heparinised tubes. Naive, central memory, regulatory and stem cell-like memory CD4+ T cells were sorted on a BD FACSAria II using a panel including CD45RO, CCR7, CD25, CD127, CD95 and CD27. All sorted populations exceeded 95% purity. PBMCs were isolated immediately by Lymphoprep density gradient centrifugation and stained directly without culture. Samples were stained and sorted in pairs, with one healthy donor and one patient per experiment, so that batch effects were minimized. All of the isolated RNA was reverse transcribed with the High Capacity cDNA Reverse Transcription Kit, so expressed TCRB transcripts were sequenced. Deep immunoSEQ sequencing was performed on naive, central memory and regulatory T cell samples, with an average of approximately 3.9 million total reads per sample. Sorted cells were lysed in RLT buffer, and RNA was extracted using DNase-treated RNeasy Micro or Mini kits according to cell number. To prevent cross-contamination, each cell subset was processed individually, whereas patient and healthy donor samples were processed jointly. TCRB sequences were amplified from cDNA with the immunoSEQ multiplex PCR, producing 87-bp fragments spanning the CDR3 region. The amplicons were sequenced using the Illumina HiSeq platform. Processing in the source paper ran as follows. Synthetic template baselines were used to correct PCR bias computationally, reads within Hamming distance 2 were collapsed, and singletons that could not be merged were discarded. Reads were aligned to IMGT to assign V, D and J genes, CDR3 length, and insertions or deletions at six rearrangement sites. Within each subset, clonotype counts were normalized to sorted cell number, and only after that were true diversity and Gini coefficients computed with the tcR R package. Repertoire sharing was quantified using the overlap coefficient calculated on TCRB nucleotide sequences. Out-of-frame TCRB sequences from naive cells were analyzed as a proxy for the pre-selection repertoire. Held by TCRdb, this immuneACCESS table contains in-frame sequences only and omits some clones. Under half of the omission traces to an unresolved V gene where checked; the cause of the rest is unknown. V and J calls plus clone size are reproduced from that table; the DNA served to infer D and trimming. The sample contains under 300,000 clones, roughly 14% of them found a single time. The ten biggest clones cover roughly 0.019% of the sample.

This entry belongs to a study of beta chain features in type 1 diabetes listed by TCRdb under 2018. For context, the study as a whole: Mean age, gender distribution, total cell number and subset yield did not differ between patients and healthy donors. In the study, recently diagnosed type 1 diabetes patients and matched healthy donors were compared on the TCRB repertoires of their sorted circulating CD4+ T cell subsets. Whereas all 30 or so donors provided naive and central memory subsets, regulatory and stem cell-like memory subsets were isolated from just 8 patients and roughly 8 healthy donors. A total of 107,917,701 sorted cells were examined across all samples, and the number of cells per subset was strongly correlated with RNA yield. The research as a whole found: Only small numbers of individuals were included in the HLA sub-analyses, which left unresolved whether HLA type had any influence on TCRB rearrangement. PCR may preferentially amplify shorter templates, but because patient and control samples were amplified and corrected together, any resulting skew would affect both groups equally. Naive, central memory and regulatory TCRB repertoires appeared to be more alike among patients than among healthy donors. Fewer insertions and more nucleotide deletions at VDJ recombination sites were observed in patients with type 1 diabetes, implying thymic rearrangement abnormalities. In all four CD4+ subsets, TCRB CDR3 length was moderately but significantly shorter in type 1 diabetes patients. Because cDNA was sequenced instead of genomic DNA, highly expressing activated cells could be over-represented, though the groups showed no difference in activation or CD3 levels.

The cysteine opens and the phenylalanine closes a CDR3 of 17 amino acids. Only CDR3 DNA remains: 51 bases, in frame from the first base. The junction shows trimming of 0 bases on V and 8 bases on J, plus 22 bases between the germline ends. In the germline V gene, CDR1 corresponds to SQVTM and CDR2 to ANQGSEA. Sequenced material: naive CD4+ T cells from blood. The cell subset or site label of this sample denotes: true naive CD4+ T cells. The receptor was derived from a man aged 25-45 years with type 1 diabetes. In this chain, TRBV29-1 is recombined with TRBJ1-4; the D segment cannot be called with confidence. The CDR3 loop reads CSVEDGGSGLRGEKLFF. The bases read TGCAGCGTTGAAGATGGAGGTTCCGGGCTCCGGGGAGAAAAACTGTTTTTT.